These 17 T cell receptor beta chains were all obtained from the same sample, sequenced in a study of beta chain features in type 1 diabetes. The isolated RNA, all of it, was reverse transcribed, so expressed TCRB transcripts were what got sequenced. Generated by immunoSEQ multiplex PCR, the TCRdb table keeps only in-frame clones and is missing some. In the table there are around 300,000 clones, 9.5% to 12% of which are singletons. Sequenced: naive CD4+ T cells from blood. These receptor sequences come from a woman aged 30 to 39 in good health.

This sequence joins TRBV18 and TRBJ2-7; 11 bases are a match to TRBD2. Germline trimming cut 8 bases from V and 2 bases from J; bases unmatched to any gene: 8. CDR1 is KGHSH and CDR2 is LQKENI in the germline V gene. The CDR3 is made up of 15 amino acids. CDR3 in DNA: TGTGCCAGCCAAGCCGGGACTAGCGGAACCTACGAGCAGTACTTC. Its protein product is CASQAGTSGTYEQYF.

This clone was counted between two and nine times. The sample holds other DNA sequences that translate to the same CDR3. The rearrangement links TRBV5-1 to TRBJ2-3, with 10 bases lining up with TRBD2. Germline V gene sequence: CDR1 SGHRS, CDR2 YFSETQ. The CDR3 spans 15 residues. V shed 2 bases and J 1 base; nucleotides not matched to a gene: 1. The CDR3 sequence: CASSLSGRGTDTQYF. The CDR3 region has the DNA TGCGCCAGCAGCTTAAGCGGGAGGGGCACAGATACGCAGTATTTT.

This chain connects TRBV29-1 to TRBJ2-1, with a possible D match to TRBD1 (7 bases). This CDR3 is 18 amino acids long. CDR1 SQVTM and CDR2 ANQGSEA come from the germline V gene. The ends were cut back, 3 bases at V and 2 bases at J, with 23 bases in the middle. The CDR3 DNA sequence: TGCAGCGTTGAGATTTCCGGGGGACAGCCATTCACCTACAATGAGCAGTTCTTC. This codes for CSVEISGGQPFTYNEQFF.

This clone appeared a few times. The chain is built from TRBV30 and TRBJ2-1; 8 bases agree with TRBD2. With V trimmed by 1 base and J by 2 bases, 13 bases remained unmatched. The CDR3 has 18 amino acids. Germline lookup yields CDR1 GTSNPN and CDR2 SVGIG (reference sequence). The CDR3 sequence is CAWSGPSAGVLAYNEQFF. Here the CDR3 DNA reads TGTGCCTGGAGTGGGCCCTCAGCGGGAGTTTTAGCCTACAATGAGCAGTTCTTC.

This clone was found a few times. V is TRBV18 and J is TRBJ2-1; D is unresolved. The germline V and J ends were trimmed by 0 bases and 8 bases, with 11 bases remaining between them. The CDR3 is 14 residues long. Germline V CDR1 and CDR2: KGHSH, LQKENI. The chain's CDR3 is CASSPPQVSDEQFF. Here the CDR3 DNA reads TGTGCCAGCTCACCACCTCAAGTCTCGGATGAGCAGTTCTTC.

V usage is TRBV19 and J usage is TRBJ1-5, with 7 nucleotides matching TRBD1. The germline V gene encodes CDR1 LNHDA and CDR2 SQIVND (reference sequence). CDR3 length equals 12 residues. Trimming removed 10 bases from V and 5 bases from J; junction bases left unmatched: 5. The DNA for the CDR3 is TGTGCCACCCGCGACAGGGATCAGCCCCAGCATTTT. It is translated as CATRDRDQPQHF.

This chain uses TRBV5-6 with TRBJ2-1; TRBD2 agrees at 13 bases. With 6 bases clipped from V and 4 bases from J, the junction kept 10 bases outside the gene matches. Germline loops: CDR1 SGHDT, CDR2 YYEEEE. This CDR3 is 17 amino acids long. The CDR3 DNA is TGTGCCAGCACCAAGGGACTAGCGGGACAAGTGTACAATGAGCAGTTCTTC. It specifies CASTKGLAGQVYNEQFF.

This chain links TRBV5-4 with TRBJ2-1, with 11 bases that match TRBD2. CDR1 is SGHNT, CDR2 YYREEE, per germline (reference sequence). This CDR3 region has 17 residues. V was clipped by 2 bases and J by 1 base; unmatched bases: 5. CDR3 in amino acids: CASSFRSGGGSYNEQFF. The DNA of the CDR3 is TGTGCCAGCAGCTTTCGTAGCGGGGGGGGTTCCTACAATGAGCAGTTCTTC.

This clone was counted between two and nine times. The J gene is TRBJ2-7, the V gene TRBV20-1; D may be TRBD1 (6 bases). The germline gives CDR1 DFQATT, CDR2 SNEGSKA (reference sequence). V lost 7 bases to trimming and J lost 5 bases, with 12 bases between them. CDR3 length: 11 amino acids. The CDR3 sequence is CSGGHSHEQYF. CDR3 bases: TGCAGTGGGGGACATTCCCACGAGCAGTACTTC.

The genes are TRBV4-2 and TRBJ2-5, with 8 bases matching TRBD1. From germline, CDR1 is LGHNA and CDR2 YNFKEQ. The V gene end was trimmed by 5 bases and the J gene end by 4 bases; junction bases not matched to a gene: 6. The CDR3 is made up of 14 amino acids. CDR3 sequence reads: CASSDKTGAETQYF. CDR3 in DNA: TGTGCCAGCAGCGATAAGACAGGGGCAGAGACCCAGTACTTC.

The J gene is TRBJ2-5, the V gene TRBV7-3; 13 nucleotides align to TRBD2. The CDR3 totals 15 residues. With 6 bases clipped from V and 5 bases from J, the junction kept 6 bases outside the gene matches. CDR1 is SGHTA, CDR2 FQGTGA, per germline. The CDR3 DNA follows: TGTGCCAGCAGATCCGGGACTAGCGGGACCGAGACCCAGTACTTC. Translating it yields CASRSGTSGTETQYF.

This clone showed up just a few times. The chain joins TRBV1 to TRBJ2-5; the table names TRBD1, a call not compared with the DNA. TRBV1 is termed a pseudogene. The CDR3 sequence is 15 residues long. The CDR3 reads CTSSHLMGQGETQYF. The CDR3 DNA reads TGCACCAGCAGCCACCTTATGGGACAGGGAGAGACCCAGTACTTC.

The J gene is TRBJ2-2, the V gene TRBV15, with 11 bases matching TRBD1. V trimming: 6 bases; J trimming: 3 bases; junction bases outside the gene matches: 9. CDR3 size: 17 residues. Per germline, CDR1 LNHNV and CDR2 YYDKDF (reference sequence). CDR3 sequence reads: CATRAQDRGLHTGELFF. The CDR3 nucleotides are TGTGCCACCAGGGCCCAGGACAGGGGGCTGCACACCGGGGAGCTGTTTTTT.

This clone was found a few times. The chain has TRBV20-1 and TRBJ2-2, with D possibly TRBD2 on 5 matching bases. The V end lost 6 bases, the J end lost 6 bases, and 8 bases lay between the germline ends. The germline gives CDR1 DFQATT, CDR2 SNEGSKA (reference sequence). This CDR3 region has 11 residues. The CDR3 coding sequence is TGCAGTGCCCGGGGTGCCGGGGAGCTGTTTTTT. It translates to CSARGAGELFF.

This clone was observed a handful of times. The chain carries TRBV14 and TRBJ2-7; 10 nucleotides agree with TRBD2. V trimming: 1 base; J trimming: 6 bases; junction bases outside the gene matches: 6. CDR3 length equals 15 residues. Per the germline V gene, CDR1 is SGHDN and CDR2 is FVKESK. CDR3 region: CASSQVPSGSVEQYF. In DNA form, the CDR3 reads TGTGCCAGCAGCCAAGTCCCTAGCGGGAGTGTCGAGCAGTACTTC.

The rearrangement links TRBV5-1 to TRBJ2-7; 7 bases fit TRBD2. CDR1 and CDR2 from the germline V gene are SGHRS and YFSETQ. The J segment lost 3 bases and the V segment lost 0 bases, leaving 6 bases of the junction unmatched. This CDR3 has 15 residues. CDR3 in amino acids: CASSLGPGGVYEQYF. The CDR3 DNA sequence: TGCGCCAGCAGCTTGGGACCGGGAGGAGTCTACGAGCAGTACTTC.

The chain employs TRBV7-2 and TRBJ2-7; D might be TRBD1 (6 bases). CDR1 and CDR2 (germline): SGHTA, FQGNSA. The ends were cut back, 5 bases at V and 2 bases at J, with 16 bases in the middle. The CDR3 contains 15 residues. Here the CDR3 reads CASSLNGAGAYEQYF. CDR3 bases: TGTGCCAGCAGCCTCAACGGGGCAGGGGCCTACGAGCAGTACTTC. The entire variable domain, with the rest obtained from reference TRBV7-2 and TRBJ2-7, is as follows: GAGVSQSPSNKVTEKGKDVELRCDPISGHTALYWYRQSLGQGLEFLIYFQGNSAPDKSGLPSDRFSAERTGGSVSTLTIQRTQQEDSAVYLCASSLNGAGAYEQYFGPGTRLTVT.